The T cell receptor beta chain described here comes from a study of blood T cell repertoires in COVID-19. V was clipped by 0 bases and J by 5 bases; unmatched bases: 3. Germline V gene data show CDR1 as MNHEY and CDR2 as SVGAGI. The CDR3 runs to 15 residues. TCRdb's copy holds only in-frame clones and misses some; the assay was immunoSEQ multiplex PCR. In the table there are fewer than 350,000 clones, approximately 81% of which are singletons. The sample taken for sequencing was PBMCs or T cells enriched from blood (not recorded which). This clonotype was obtained from a woman aged 25 to 39 who had been exposed to COVID-19. The chain carries TRBV6-5 and TRBJ1-2; the match to TRBD1 covers 10 bases. The CDR3 DNA follows: TGTGCCAGCAGTTACTCCGGGACAGGGGAATATGGCTACACCTTC. It is translated as CASSYSGTGEYGYTF.